The sample holds many counts of the clone carrying this TCR beta chain. Its antigen is still unknown. TCRdb fed the 5' RACE reads into MiXCR, producing one record per CDR3 protein. This sample has hundreds of thousands of distinct CDR3 sequences, with 5.5% to 7% found just once. The CDR3 runs to 16 residues. Germline CDR1 reads MDHEN; CDR2 reads SYDVKM. The germline V and J ends were trimmed by 5 bases and 0 bases, with 11 bases remaining between them. The sample is drawn from a study of identical twins. General study findings and limits: Twins' excess sharing was less marked for out-of-frame beta sequences. Shared out-of-frame alpha sequences (those common to twins) showed excess low generation probability.

A further study also used this sample, focusing on yellow fever vaccine responses in identical twins.

The V and J genes are TRBV28 and TRBJ2-6, with TRBD1 as a possible D gene (5 bases). Sequenced input: memory (CD45RO+) T cells sorted from blood. This TCR derives from a woman younger than 30 in good health. For the CDR3, the DNA is TGTGCCAGCAGTGCACGAGACAGCTCTGGGGCCAACGTCCTGACTTTC. This codes for CASSARDSSGANVLTF.